This T cell receptor (beta chain) was found in a study of cytomegalovirus exposure and HLA in healthy donors. Study-level results: A later analysis found common viral pathogens apparently linked to several of the most significant clusters.

PCR amplification relied on 60 Vbeta primers (plus 13 Jbeta primers). The assay was immunoSEQ multiplex PCR, and TCRdb's table has in-frame clones only and misses some. Found here are 60,000 to 80,000 clones, around 73% of them singletons; the top ten hold around 2.9%. Remarks on this clone: No antigen is known for it.

Germline V gene data show CDR1 as SGDLS and CDR2 as YYNGEE. V was pared by 0 bases and J by 0 bases, with 7 bases between. The CDR3 is 15 residues long. The TCR originated in a girl aged 10 to 17 in good health and CMV-seropositive. The sequenced sample was PBMCs. This chain joins TRBV9 and TRBJ1-5; D may be TRBD1 (5 bases). In DNA form, the CDR3 reads TGTGCCAGCAGCGTAGGGGGGGATAGCAATCAGCCCCAGCATTTT. Protein product: CASSVGGDSNQPQHF.